These 9 T cell receptor beta chains were all obtained from the same sample, sequenced in a study of T cell responses to AZD1222 COVID-19 vaccine. Generated by immunoSEQ multiplex PCR, the TCRdb table keeps only in-frame clones and is missing some. The profile shows approximately 300,000 clones, about 94% of them singletons. The material sequenced was peripheral blood, taken 28 days after the second AZD1222 dose. The receptors come from an adult who received the AZD1222 COVID-19 vaccine.

The rearrangement joins TRBV2 to TRBJ1-1; TRBD1 matches at 7 bases. The CDR3 has 14 residues. With 8 bases clipped from V and 10 bases from J, the junction kept 16 bases outside the gene matches. Germline V gene lookup returns CDR1 SNHLY and CDR2 FYNNEI. The CDR3 nucleotides read TGTGCCAGCGGAGGCGCGACAGGGAGGGGGGTAGCTTTCTTT. Protein product: CASGGATGRGVAFF.

This clone was found once. The rearrangement links TRBV12-3 or TRBV12-4 to TRBJ1-5, with a possible D match to TRBD1 (6 bases). Trimming shortened V by 6 bases and J by 5 bases, and 11 bases separated the two germline ends. The CDR3 has 13 amino acids. The CDR3 spells CASSQGTYQPQHF. CDR3 sequence (DNA): TGTGCCAGCAGCCAGGGGACTTATCAGCCCCAGCATTTT.

The V and J genes are TRBV28 and TRBJ2-7; D gene ambiguous. V lost 8 bases and J 6 bases, leaving 20 bases between the germline ends. Per germline, CDR1 MDHEN and CDR2 SYDVKM. CDR3 length: 14 residues. CDR3 coding DNA: TGTGCCAGCTCCCGACCCCCTGACGGAACCGAGCAGTACTTC. This translates into CASSRPPDGTEQYF.

This chain uses TRBV30 with TRBJ2-7, with D unclear. Looked up from germline, CDR1 is GTSNPN and CDR2 is SVGIG (reference sequence). V shed 3 bases and J shed 2 bases, with 11 bases lying between them. The CDR3 runs 13 residues. The CDR3 here is CAWRMVGTYEQYF. The CDR3 nucleotides read TGTGCCTGGAGGATGGTGGGCACCTACGAGCAGTACTTC.

This clone was observed a single time. V gene TRBV28 combines with J gene TRBJ2-3; 9 nucleotides align to TRBD2. The CDR3 loop spans 14 amino acids. Germline CDR1 is MDHEN and CDR2 is SYDVKM. V shed 5 bases and J 15 bases; nucleotides not matched to a gene: 15. CDR3 residues: CASSPGTSPSTVYF. Written as DNA, the CDR3 is TGTGCCAGCAGTCCCGGGACTAGCCCTAGCACAGTCTATTTT.

This rearrangement joins TRBV18 to TRBJ1-1; no firm D call. V lost 3 bases, J lost 1 base, and 9 bases lay in between. Germline lookup yields CDR1 KGHSH and CDR2 LQKENI. The CDR3 totals 14 residues. The CDR3 DNA reads as TGTGCCAGCTCACCCTCTAGCACGAACACTGAAGCTTTCTTT. This gives the protein CASSPSSTNTEAFF.

The CDR3 DNA reads TGTGCCAGCAGCTTACTAGCGGGAGGCTACGAGCAGTACTTC. It encodes CASSLLAGGYEQYF. The chain links TRBV7-9 to TRBJ2-7, with TRBD2 identical over 11 bases. Germline assignment: CDR1 SEHNR and CDR2 FQNEAQ (reference sequence). V gave up 2 bases and J gave up 3 bases; unmatched junction bases: 0. The CDR3 runs 14 residues.

V usage is TRBV5-1 and J usage is TRBJ2-2; 9 positions agree with TRBD1. Trimming took 2 bases from V and 6 from J; bases not matched to a gene: 2. Germline values: CDR1 SGHRS, CDR2 YFSETQ. CDR3 length equals 14 residues. CDR3 nucleotide sequence: TGCGCCAGCAGCTTTGGGGACAGGGCCGGGGAGCTGTTTTTT. This codes for CASSFGDRAGELFF.

V usage is TRBV3-1 (or the pseudogene TRBV3-2) and J usage is TRBJ1-2, with 7 bases lining up with TRBD1. The CDR3 length is 14 residues. Germline loops: CDR1 LGHDT, CDR2 YNNKEL (reference sequence). V dropped 3 bases and J dropped 2; count of bases not matched to a gene: 3. CDR3 nucleotide sequence: TGTGCCAGCAGCCAGGGACAGACGAACTATGGCTACACCTTC. Its protein product is CASSQGQTNYGYTF.